This TCR beta chain was sequenced in a study of blood T cell repertoires in COVID-19. Under the authors' procedure: Amplification from reference gene primers served as the basis for estimated nucleated cell counts. The data were produced by immunoSEQ multiplex PCR, yet TCRdb's version contains in-frame clones alone and is incomplete. Clone size and the V and J calls come from that table; the DNA yielded D and trimming. In the table there are about 140,000 clones, about 83% of which are singletons. This CDR3 spans 14 amino acids. Per the germline V gene, CDR1 is ENHRY and CDR2 is SYGVKD. V was trimmed by 5 bases and J by 2 bases, leaving 12 bases between them.

The source material was peripheral blood. The TCR sequence derives from a young man with COVID-19, enrolled during active disease. This rearrangement joins TRBV10-3 to TRBJ1-1; D possibly corresponds to TRBD1 (6 bases). CDR3 residues: CAISRDIQNTEAFF. The CDR3 DNA reads TGTGCCATCAGTCGGGACATCCAAAACACTGAAGCTTTCTTT.